What follows are 32 T cell receptor beta chains derived from one specimen sequenced in a study of CD8 T cells in ankylosing spondylitis. What these receptors recognize is not known. TCRdb ran MiXCR on the 5' RACE reads and lists one entry per CDR3 protein. This sample yields roughly 700,000 distinct CDR3 sequences, of which 19% are seen a single time; about 19% belongs to the top ten. Whole-study findings and limits: A TCR beta motif of under 10 highly homologous variants appeared characteristic of ankylosing spondylitis blood.

The specimen was blood, either unsorted or a sorted T cell fraction (not recorded which). All receptors derive from a male donor with ankylosing spondylitis.

The sample holds many counts of this clonotype. This rearrangement joins TRBV6-2 or TRBV6-3 to TRBJ2-1; 10 bases fit TRBD1. CDR1 MNHEY and CDR2 SVGEGT come from the germline V gene. The V and J ends lost 2 bases and 0 bases, in that order; junction bases with no gene match: 7. The CDR3 loop spans 18 amino acids. CDR3: CASSYGSGQGRSYNEQFF. The CDR3 nucleotides are TGTGCCAGCAGTTACGGTTCGGGACAGGGGCGCTCCTACAATGAGCAGTTCTTC.

This clonotype came up a few times. V and J are TRBV20-1 and TRBJ1-2; no clear D gene. The CDR3 loop spans 14 amino acids. The ends were cut back, 4 bases at V and 9 bases at J, with 21 bases in the middle. CDR1 DFQATT and CDR2 SNEGSKA come from the germline V gene (reference sequence). The CDR3 sequence: CSANHRSDAGSYTF. CDR3 DNA sequence: TGCAGTGCTAATCACCGATCGGACGCGGGGAGCTACACCTTC.

This clonotype was seen only a few times. The J gene is TRBJ2-7, the V gene TRBV12-3 or TRBV12-4; D remains unclear. V was cut by 2 bases and J by 2 bases, with 16 bases left in between. The CDR3 has 16 residues. CDR3 loop: CASSLFALETTYEQYF. CDR3 bases: TGTGCCAGCAGTTTATTTGCGTTAGAAACCACCTACGAGCAGTACTTC.

This clonotype was seen a handful of times. One junction end disagrees with the germline gene, perhaps due to a read error. This chain connects TRBV5-1 to TRBJ2-1; perhaps TRBD1 as D (6 bases). CDR1 and CDR2 (germline): SGHRS, YFSETQ. This CDR3 has 14 amino acids. The CDR3 coding sequence is TGCGCCAGCAGCCATGAGCATGGGGGCAATGGGCAGTTCTTC. Its protein product is CASSHEHGGNGQFF. Together with reference TRBV5-1 and TRBJ2-1, the CDR3 gives the full variable domain: KAGVTQTPRYLIKTRGQQVTLSCSPISGHRSVSWYQQTPGQGLQFLFEYFSETQRNKGNFPGRFSGRQFSNSRSEMNVSTLELGDSALYLCASSHEHGGNGQFFGPGTRLTVL.

The chain carries TRBV29-1 and TRBJ2-7; D possibly corresponds to TRBD2 (6 bases). The CDR3 has 11 amino acids. V dropped 7 bases and J dropped 8 bases, with 15 bases sitting between them. Germline-derived CDR1 and CDR2 are SQVTM and ANQGSEA. DNA for the CDR3: TGCAGCGCCCAGGGCGGGGTCCAGCAGTACTTC. Amino acid sequence: CSAQGGVQQYF.

V usage is TRBV9 and J usage is TRBJ2-1, with 7 positions matching TRBD1. Germline CDR1 is SGDLS and CDR2 is YYNGEE. The trim removed 1 base at V and 5 bases at J, leaving 6 bases unmatched. The CDR3 totals 15 residues. Here the CDR3 reads CASSVWGTENNEQFF. The CDR3 nucleotides read TGTGCCAGCAGCGTATGGGGGACAGAGAACAATGAGCAGTTCTTC.

This clonotype was picked up a small number of times. V usage is TRBV11-2 and J usage is TRBJ2-5; possibly TRBD1 or TRBD2 for D (5 bases each). The CDR3 has 16 residues. V lost 5 bases and J 0 bases, leaving 16 bases between the germline ends. CDR1 SGHAT and CDR2 FQNNGV come from the germline V gene. CDR3 region: CASSPGDGGYQETQYF. In DNA, the CDR3 is TGTGCCAGCAGCCCCGGGGACGGTGGGTACCAAGAGACCCAGTACTTC.

This chain joins TRBV4-3 and TRBJ1-4, with D possibly TRBD1 on 6 matching bases. The CDR3 consists of 19 residues. CDR1 LGHNA and CDR2 YSLEER come from the germline V gene. With 0 bases removed from V and 4 bases from J, the gap between germline ends came to 21 bases. Here the CDR3 DNA reads TGCGCCAGCAGCCAAGAAGTAGGGGTTAGGGGGGCTCTTAATGAAAAACTGTTTTTT. This codes for CASSQEVGVRGALNEKLFF.

V is TRBV7-2 and J is TRBJ2-1; 9 bases align to TRBD2. Germline V gene lookup returns CDR1 SGHTA and CDR2 FQGNSA. The CDR3 runs to 16 residues. With V trimmed by 1 base and J by 3 bases, 4 bases remained unmatched. CDR3 loop: CASSLGTSVYYNEQFF. DNA for the CDR3: TGTGCCAGCAGCTTAGGGACTAGCGTTTACTACAATGAGCAGTTCTTC.

The J gene is TRBJ2-7, the V gene TRBV2; 8 bases match TRBD1. This CDR3 has 13 amino acids. V shed 4 bases and J 7 bases; nucleotides not matched to a gene: 6. Germline CDR1 reads SNHLY; CDR2 reads FYNNEI. The CDR3, as DNA: TGTGCCAGCAGTGTGGGACAGGTGGGAGAGCAGTACTTC. This translates into CASSVGQVGEQYF.

J is TRBJ2-5 and V is TRBV2, with D tentatively TRBD2 (6 bases). Looked up from germline, CDR1 is SNHLY and CDR2 is FYNNEI. Trimming took off 6 bases at V and 4 bases at J, with 18 bases between the two ends. This CDR3 region has 15 residues. The DNA for the CDR3 is TGTGCCAGCAGATCGCTCGGACTACTCGCAGAGACCCAGTACTTC. Translating gives CASRSLGLLAETQYF.

The genes are TRBV6-2 or TRBV6-3 and TRBJ2-7; TRBD2 agrees at 10 bases. Germline V CDR1 and CDR2: MNHEY, SVGEGT. The CDR3 loop spans 14 amino acids. V trimming: 4 bases; J trimming: 3 bases; junction bases outside the gene matches: 3. The CDR3 is CASSSSGRDYEQYF. In nucleotides, the CDR3 is TGTGCCAGCAGTTCCAGCGGGAGGGACTACGAGCAGTACTTC.

Only a few counts were recorded for this clonotype. CDR3 in amino acids: CASKPGKDQPQHF. The CDR3 DNA follows: TGTGCCAGCAAGCCGGGGAAGGATCAGCCCCAGCATTTT. The chain couples TRBV2 to TRBJ1-5; no clear D. In germline, CDR1 is SNHLY, CDR2 FYNNEI. With 7 bases removed from V and 5 bases from J, the gap between germline ends came to 12 bases. CDR3 length equals 13 residues. Drawing the rest from reference TRBV2 and TRBJ1-5, the complete variable domain is EPEVTQTPSHQVTQMGQEVILRCVPISNHLYFYWYRQILGQKVEFLVSFYNNEISEKSEIFDDQFSVERPDGSNFTLKIRSTKLEDSAMYFCASKPGKDQPQHFGDGTRLSIL.

The chain has TRBV4-1 and TRBJ2-5; TRBD2 matches at 9 bases. Germline loops: CDR1 MGHRA, CDR2 YSYEKL. The V gene end was trimmed by 5 bases and the J gene end by 4 bases; junction bases not matched to a gene: 8. This CDR3 is built from 15 residues. The CDR3 protein is CASSEGAGGPETQYF. The CDR3 nucleotides read TGCGCCAGCAGCGAGGGGGCGGGGGGGCCAGAGACCCAGTACTTC.

This clonotype was counted only a few times. The V call is TRBV20-1, the J call TRBJ2-2; 9 nucleotides match TRBD2. This CDR3 is built from 14 residues. Losses at the gene ends were 6 bases for V and 8 bases for J; bases not matched to a gene: 10. In germline, CDR1 is DFQATT, CDR2 SNEGSKA (reference sequence). The CDR3 nucleotides are TGCAGTGCCCCGCTAGCGGGAAGCGAGGGGGAGCTGTTTTTT. As protein: CSAPLAGSEGELFF.

The chain joins TRBV20-1 to TRBJ2-7; D gene ambiguous. V gave up 2 bases and J gave up 0 bases, with 8 bases separating them. Germline V gives CDR1 DFQATT, CDR2 SNEGSKA (reference sequence). The CDR3 is 13 amino acids. The CDR3 is CSARYRPSYEQYF. DNA of the CDR3: TGCAGTGCTAGATATCGACCCTCCTACGAGCAGTACTTC.

There are a few counts of this clonotype. V is TRBV6-5 and J is TRBJ2-7; 8 bases are shared with TRBD2. In germline, CDR1 is MNHEY, CDR2 SVGAGI. The CDR3 contains 15 residues. V trimming: 0 bases; J trimming: 2 bases; junction bases outside the gene matches: 3. The CDR3 bases are TGTGCCAGCAGTTACTCGAGTAGCGGGACCTACGAGCAGTACTTC. This translates into CASSYSSSGTYEQYF.

The genes are TRBV12-3 or TRBV12-4 and TRBJ2-7; 10 nucleotides agree with TRBD2. The length of the CDR3 is 15 residues. Trimming cost V 3 bases and J 3 bases; bases outside gene matches: 5. The CDR3 coding sequence is TGTGCCAGCAGTTTCCGGACTAGCGGTGACTACGAGCAGTACTTC. Translating it yields CASSFRTSGDYEQYF.

A few counts support this clonotype. The V call is TRBV12-3 or TRBV12-4, the J call TRBJ1-2; 8 bases are a match to TRBD1. V lost 5 bases, J lost 4 bases, and 6 bases stayed unmatched. The CDR3 sequence is 14 residues long. The DNA of the CDR3 is TGTGCCAGCAGTCGGGACAGGATTGCCTATGGCTACACCTTC. Its translation: CASSRDRIAYGYTF.

This clonotype was detected only a few times. The gene calls are TRBV5-1 and TRBJ2-3; 10 positions agree with TRBD1. The CDR3 runs to 14 residues. Looked up from germline, CDR1 is SGHRS and CDR2 is YFSETQ. J was trimmed by 3 bases and V by 6 bases; bases with no gene match: 4. The CDR3 sequence: CASNTGQGTDTQYF. DNA for the CDR3: TGCGCCAGCAATACGGGACAGGGGACAGATACGCAGTATTTT. Supplemented by reference TRBV5-1 and TRBJ2-3, the full variable domain reads KAGVTQTPRYLIKTRGQQVTLSCSPISGHRSVSWYQQTPGQGLQFLFEYFSETQRNKGNFPGRFSGRQFSNSRSEMNVSTLELGDSALYLCASNTGQGTDTQYFGPGTRLTVL.

As concerns this clonotype: One base away lies a much larger clone, so this may be a sequencing read error. V is TRBV7-3 and J is TRBJ2-3; no definite D call. V was clipped by 2 bases and J by 2 bases, with 5 bases between them. CDR1 and CDR2 (germline): SGHTA, FQGTGA. There are 13 residues in the CDR3. The CDR3 coding sequence is TGTGCCAGCAGCTTACAAATCACAGATACGCAGTATTTT. Its protein product is CASSLQITDTQYF.

This clonotype was counted ten times or more. V gene TRBV29-1 combines with J gene TRBJ2-7; 7 bases agree with TRBD1. CDR1 is SQVTM, CDR2 ANQGSEA, per germline. The CDR3 has 11 residues. V dropped 6 bases and J dropped 3; count of bases not matched to a gene: 2. CDR3 loop: CSVGQVYEQYF. The CDR3 DNA reads TGCAGCGTCGGACAGGTCTACGAGCAGTACTTC.

This chain links TRBV6-5 with TRBJ2-3; D not certain. The germline CDR1 and CDR2 sequences are MNHEY and SVGAGI. The V end was cut by 0 bases, the J end by 2 bases, with 9 bases between. The CDR3 runs 15 residues. Here the CDR3 reads CASSYSSAYTDTQYF. The CDR3 coding sequence is TGTGCCAGCAGTTACTCTTCGGCTTACACAGATACGCAGTATTTT.

The chain carries TRBV5-1 and TRBJ2-1; D is tentatively TRBD1 or TRBD2 (5 bases each). The length of the CDR3 is 13 residues. Germline loops: CDR1 SGHRS, CDR2 YFSETQ. With 2 bases removed from V and 10 bases from J, the gap between germline ends came to 13 bases. The CDR3 protein is CASSLSQGREQFF. The CDR3 region has the DNA TGCGCCAGCAGCTTATCCCAGGGACGGGAGCAGTTCTTC.

In this sample, this clonotype turned up a few times. The chain has TRBV7-2 and TRBJ2-4, with 9 nucleotides matching TRBD2. The ends lost 0 bases at V and 1 base at J; junction bases unmatched: 1. The germline gives CDR1 SGHTA, CDR2 FQGNSA. The CDR3 spans 16 residues. The CDR3, as DNA: TGTGCCAGCAGCTTAGCGGCGGGGGGGGCCAAAAACATTCAGTACTTC. This translates into CASSLAAGGAKNIQYF. Using reference TRBV7-2 and TRBJ2-4 for the parts outside the CDR3, the full variable domain is GAGVSQSPSNKVTEKGKDVELRCDPISGHTALYWYRQSLGQGLEFLIYFQGNSAPDKSGLPSDRFSAERTGGSVSTLTIQRTQQEDSAVYLCASSLAAGGAKNIQYFGAGTRLSVL.

This clonotype showed up just a few times. The chain couples TRBV10-2 to TRBJ1-2; 10 bases fit TRBD1. This CDR3 region has 17 residues. Losses at the gene ends were 4 bases for V and 5 bases for J; bases not matched to a gene: 13. CDR1 and CDR2 from the germline V gene are WSHSY and SAAADI. The DNA of the CDR3 is TGCGCCAGCAGTGTTGGGACAGGGGCCTCCCGGGGATATGGCTACACCTTC. Translated: CASSVGTGASRGYGYTF.

This clonotype has only a few counts. The chain combines TRBV4-2 with TRBJ2-2; 8 nucleotides agree with TRBD1. V lost 3 bases, J lost 5 bases, and 8 bases stayed unmatched. The CDR3 length is 16 residues. Germline values: CDR1 LGHNA, CDR2 YNFKEQ. The CDR3 coding sequence is TGTGCCAGCAGCCAGACTCAGGGGGCGCGAACCGGGGAGCTGTTTTTT. It codes for CASSQTQGARTGELFF.

The CDR3 loop reads CSVSRRIDTQYF. DNA of the CDR3: TGCAGCGTTTCCCGACGGATAGATACGCAGTATTTT. The chain links TRBV29-1 to TRBJ2-3; D ambiguous. The V end was cut by 5 bases, the J end by 5 bases, with 11 bases between. The V gene's germline CDR1 is SQVTM and CDR2 ANQGSEA. CDR3 size: 12 residues.

V is TRBV6-5 and J is TRBJ1-4, with 9 bases that match TRBD1. The V gene end was trimmed by 2 bases and the J gene end by 7 bases; junction bases not matched to a gene: 11. CDR1 is MNHEY, CDR2 SVGAGI, per germline. The length of the CDR3 is 17 residues. The CDR3 loop reads CASSYPSKQGASEKLFF. CDR3 in DNA: TGTGCCAGCAGTTACCCGTCGAAACAGGGGGCAAGTGAAAAACTGTTTTTT.

A few counts support this clonotype. The gene calls are TRBV15 and TRBJ2-1, with a possible D match to TRBD2 (6 bases). Deletions cut 2 bases from V and 4 bases from J, with 15 bases between. CDR1 LNHNV and CDR2 YYDKDF come from the germline V gene (reference sequence). The CDR3 is 16 amino acids. In nucleotides, the CDR3 is TGTGCCACCAGCAGACTTTCCCCGGGAGAGTACAATGAGCAGTTCTTC. This codes for CATSRLSPGEYNEQFF.

J is TRBJ1-2 and V is TRBV27; the D gene is possibly TRBD1 (5 bases). The CDR3 spans 13 residues. Trimming pared 6 bases from V and 5 bases from J, leaving 13 bases between. Germline V gene sequence: CDR1 MNHEY, CDR2 SMNVEV (reference sequence). As DNA, the CDR3 is TGTGCCAGCAGCGAGAGGGCAGGGTATGGCTACACCTTC. This sequence encodes CASSERAGYGYTF.

This chain uses TRBV4-1 with TRBJ1-5; unclear D gene. The germline gives CDR1 MGHRA, CDR2 YSYEKL. This CDR3 has 15 residues. V gave up 0 bases and J gave up 7 bases, with 13 bases separating them. CDR3 DNA sequence: TGCGCCAGCAGCCAAGACGGCGTGACGGGACAGCCCCAGCATTTT. Protein sequence: CASSQDGVTGQPQHF.